The 9 T cell receptor beta chains below come from one sample, sequenced in a study of shared clonotypes between healthy human individuals (dated by TCRdb to between 2020 and 2021). Receptors were amplified or captured by the immunoSEQ multiplex PCR assay. TCRdb retrieved this table from immuneACCESS and kept in-frame rearrangements only. Not all clones are present; in checked studies, unresolved V genes account for under half, and no reason is known for the remainder. The sample data list 2 million to 3 million clones, and roughly nine tenths of these were observed just once. More than 0.12% of the sample is in the top ten clones. The specimen was naive CD4+ T cells sorted from blood. The cell subset or site label of this sample denotes: CD45RA+ positively selected. Receptors were obtained from a man aged 18 to 35 in good health.

Notes on this clone: This sample also contains other DNA sequences that code for the same CDR3. V and J are TRBV6-5 and TRBJ1-2; D might be TRBD1 (6 bases). CDR1 is MNHEY, CDR2 SVGAGI, per germline. The CDR3 spans 12 residues. Trimming removed 3 bases from V and 6 bases from J, with 8 bases in between. Here the CDR3 reads CASSYRGDGYTF. The CDR3 bases are TGTGCCAGCAGTTATAGGGGGGATGGCTACACCTTC.

The CDR3 reads CASSQDRRTIGGNQPQHF. DNA for the CDR3: TGCGCCAGCAGCCAAGATAGACGAACCATTGGGGGCAATCAGCCCCAGCATTTT. The rearrangement links TRBV4-1 to TRBJ1-5; D remains ambiguous. Germline V gene data show CDR1 as MGHRA and CDR2 as YSYEKL. The CDR3 has 18 residues. V lost 0 bases to trimming and J lost 2 bases, with 17 bases between them.

The chain employs TRBV2 and TRBJ2-4, with D possibly matching TRBD2 (7 bases). The germline V gene encodes CDR1 SNHLY and CDR2 FYNNEI. The V and J ends lost 10 bases and 5 bases respectively, with 15 bases between them. The CDR3 runs 13 residues. CDR3 in amino acids: CATQRDNQNIQYF. The CDR3, as DNA: TGTGCCACCCAGCGGGACAATCAAAACATTCAGTACTTC.

The chain combines TRBV25-1 with TRBJ2-6, with D maybe TRBD1 (5 bases). Deletions cut 0 bases from V and 2 bases from J, with 8 bases between. The germline gives CDR1 MGHDK, CDR2 SYGVNS. There are 16 residues in the CDR3. The CDR3: CASSEYKGTGANVLTF. CDR3 DNA: TGTGCCAGCAGTGAATATAAGGGGACTGGGGCCAACGTCCTGACTTTC.

This chain links TRBV30 with TRBJ1-4; D is uncertain. Deletions cut 5 bases from V and 7 bases from J, with 11 bases between. The germline V gene encodes CDR1 GTSNPN and CDR2 SVGIG (reference sequence). The length of the CDR3 is 12 residues. In nucleotides, the CDR3 is TGTGCCTGGGGAGGGTCCCTTGAAAAACTGTTTTTT. The encoded protein is CAWGGSLEKLFF.

The CDR3 region has the DNA TGTGCCAGCAGCTTAGAGGTTCGACGCACCGGGGAGCTGTTTTTT. Protein: CASSLEVRRTGELFF. The rearrangement links TRBV11-2 to TRBJ2-2; D is undetermined. Germline V gives CDR1 SGHAT, CDR2 FQNNGV. V dropped 0 bases and J dropped 4 bases, with 9 bases sitting between them. This CDR3 has 15 amino acids.

The J gene is TRBJ2-2, the V gene TRBV11-2; D is undetermined. V was cut by 5 bases and J by 5 bases, with 15 bases left in between. CDR3 length: 15 residues. Germline V lookup: CDR1 SGHAT, CDR2 FQNNGV. CDR3 amino acids: CASSLLKGSTGELFF. CDR3 sequence (DNA): TGTGCCAGCAGCCTGTTGAAGGGCTCAACCGGGGAGCTGTTTTTT.

This chain links TRBV2 with TRBJ2-5, with 15 bases matching TRBD2. Trimming at V came to 7 bases and at J to 4 bases, leaving 4 bases not matched to a gene. CDR3 size: 15 residues. Germline V gene lookup returns CDR1 SNHLY and CDR2 FYNNEI. The CDR3 here is CASNLGLAGGETQYF. CDR3 nucleotides: TGTGCCAGCAACCTGGGACTAGCGGGGGGAGAGACCCAGTACTTC.

Comment on this clone: Other DNA sequences in this sample translate to the same CDR3. The genes are TRBV18 and TRBJ2-3; D remains ambiguous. Trimming stripped 2 bases from V and 6 bases from J, with 3 bases between. Per the germline V gene, CDR1 is KGHSH and CDR2 is LQKENI. This CDR3 is 11 amino acids long. The CDR3 region has the DNA TGTGCCAGCTCACCAAAGGATACGCAGTATTTT. This translates into CASSPKDTQYF.